The next 6 T cell receptor beta chains were all read from a single sample in a study of shared clonotypes between healthy human individuals (dated by TCRdb to about 2020). Library prep was done by the immunoSEQ multiplex PCR assay. Sourced from immuneACCESS, this table was stored by TCRdb with only in-frame sequences that have V and J called. A share of the clones is absent; for the studies checked, an unresolved V gene accounts for under half, and the remainder has no known explanation. In this sample the table shows under 130,000 clones, roughly 66% of which occur a single time. The leading ten clones occupy almost 25% of the sample. The specimen sequenced was memory CD8+ T cells sorted from blood. According to the study, the label for this sample's cell subset or site signals: CD45RO+ cells pooled with CCR7-negative TemRA cells. Receptors originate from a young woman in good health.

The chain has TRBV4-2 and TRBJ2-1; TRBD2 might be the D (6 bases). The CDR3 runs 14 residues. V was pared by 3 bases and J by 13 bases, with 19 bases between. Germline V lookup: CDR1 LGHNA, CDR2 YNFKEQ. The DNA for the CDR3 is TGTGCCAGCAGCCAGGGAAGGGAGGCTCAGCTCCAGTTCTTC. Protein product: CASSQGREAQLQFF.

The V gene is TRBV7-8, the J gene TRBJ2-7; D not certain. The length of the CDR3 is 14 residues. Germline values: CDR1 SGHVS, CDR2 FQNEAQ. The V end lost 4 bases, the J end lost 4 bases, and 14 bases lay between the germline ends. This chain's CDR3 is CASSSRAPWYEQYF. The DNA for the CDR3 is TGTGCCAGCAGCTCAAGAGCGCCCTGGTACGAGCAGTACTTC.

The rearrangement uses TRBV6-1 and TRBJ2-1, with 10 bases identical to TRBD2. Germline V gene data show CDR1 as MNHNS and CDR2 as SASEGT. The CDR3 consists of 17 residues. The ends lost 3 bases at V and 1 base at J; junction bases unmatched: 6. CDR3 bases: TGTGCCAGCAGTGATGTAGCGGGAGGATCGTCCTACAATGAGCAGTTCTTC. It is translated as CASSDVAGGSSYNEQFF.

The chain combines TRBV28 with TRBJ1-4; tentatively, D is TRBD1 (6 bases). V lost 3 bases to trimming and J lost 6 bases, with 17 bases between them. The CDR3 extends over 16 amino acids. Germline assignment: CDR1 MDHEN and CDR2 SYDVKM. CDR3 sequence reads: CASSFIIGGGDEKLFF. The CDR3 coding sequence is TGTGCCAGCAGTTTTATCATAGGGGGAGGAGATGAAAAACTGTTTTTT. Drawing the rest from reference TRBV28 and TRBJ1-4, the complete variable domain is DVKVTQSSRYLVKRTGEKVFLECVQDMDHENMFWYRQDPGLGLRLIYFSYDVKMKEKGDIPEGYSVSREKKERFSLILESASTNQTSMYLCASSFIIGGGDEKLFFGSGTQLSVL.

This clone was seen many times. V gene TRBV7-9 combines with J gene TRBJ2-7; no reliable D call. The CDR3 has 16 amino acids. V dropped 5 bases and J dropped 0 bases, with 17 bases sitting between them. Germline lookup yields CDR1 SEHNR and CDR2 FQNEAQ (reference sequence). CDR3 in amino acids: CASSQDLGKGSYEQYF. CDR3 bases: TGTGCCAGCAGCCAAGATCTGGGGAAGGGCTCCTACGAGCAGTACTTC.

The J gene is TRBJ2-7, the V gene TRBV10-2; 10 bases fit TRBD2. CDR3 length equals 16 residues. V was clipped by 0 bases and J by 2 bases; unmatched bases: 4. CDR1 and CDR2 from the germline V gene are WSHSY and SAAADI. The CDR3 nucleotides are TGCGCCAGCAGTGAGTCTTCCGGACTAGCGGCCTACGAGCAGTACTTC. The encoded protein is CASSESSGLAAYEQYF.